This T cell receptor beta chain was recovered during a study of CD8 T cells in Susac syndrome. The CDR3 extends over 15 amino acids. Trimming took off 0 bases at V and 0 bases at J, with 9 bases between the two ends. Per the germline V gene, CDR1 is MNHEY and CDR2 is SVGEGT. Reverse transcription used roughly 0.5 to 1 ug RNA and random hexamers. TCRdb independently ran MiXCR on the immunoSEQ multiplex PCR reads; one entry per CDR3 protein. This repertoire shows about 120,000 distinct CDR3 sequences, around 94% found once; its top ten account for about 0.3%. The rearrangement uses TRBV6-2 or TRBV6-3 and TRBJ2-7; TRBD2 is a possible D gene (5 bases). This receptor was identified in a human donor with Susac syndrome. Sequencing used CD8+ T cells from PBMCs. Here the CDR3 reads CASSYSPGSSYEQYF. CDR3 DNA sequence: TGTGCCAGCAGTTACTCCCCGGGAAGCTCCTACGAGCAGTACTTC.